Shown below are 24 T cell receptor beta chains from a single sample sequenced in a study of siplizumab effects on memory and regulatory T cells. The data were produced by immunoSEQ multiplex PCR, yet TCRdb's version contains in-frame clones alone and is incomplete. Of tens of thousands of clones in the sample, about 93% were seen once. Material: non-Treg CD4+ T cells sorted from blood. Receptor source: a human donor in good health.

The chain is built from TRBV28 and TRBJ1-1; 8 bases match TRBD1. Trimming removed 5 bases from V and 11 bases from J; junction bases left unmatched: 4. The CDR3 contains 11 residues. Germline-derived CDR1 and CDR2 are MDHEN and SYDVKM. DNA of the CDR3: TGTGCCAGCAGTAACGGACAGGGTGCTTTCTTT. It yields the protein CASSNGQGAFF.

The chain joins TRBV30 to TRBJ2-5; D unclear. V lost 0 bases to trimming and J lost 3 bases, with 5 bases between them. CDR1 is GTSNPN and CDR2 is SVGIG in the germline V gene (reference sequence). The CDR3 consists of 12 residues. CDR3 nucleotides: TGTGCCTGGAGTGTAAGCGAAGAGACCCAGTACTTC. Protein: CAWSVSEETQYF.

This chain links TRBV9 with TRBJ1-4, with D possibly TRBD1 on 5 matching bases. The CDR3 runs 14 residues. V dropped 3 bases and J dropped 4 bases, with 10 bases sitting between them. Germline-derived CDR1 and CDR2 are SGDLS and YYNGEE. This CDR3 is CASSARVINEKLFF. Written as DNA, the CDR3 is TGTGCCAGCAGCGCCAGGGTGATTAATGAAAAACTGTTTTTT.

This chain joins TRBV9 and TRBJ1-2; a possible D gene is TRBD1 (6 bases). The V gene's germline CDR1 is SGDLS and CDR2 YYNGEE. V shed 0 bases and J shed 7 bases, with 13 bases lying between them. This CDR3 has 14 residues. The CDR3, as DNA: TGTGCCAGCAGCGTAGAACAGGGCGACGGTGGCTACACCTTC. Amino acids: CASSVEQGDGGYTF.

Comment on this clone: A read error may produce the germline difference seen at one junction end. The chain couples TRBV7-7 to TRBJ2-3; TRBD2 agrees at 13 bases. The CDR3 length is 18 residues. Per germline, CDR1 SSHAT and CDR2 FNYEAQ (reference sequence). CDR3 nucleotides: TGTGCTAGCAGCAGAGGACTAGCGGGAGATTACAGCACAGATACGCAGTATTTT. The encoded protein is CASSRGLAGDYSTDTQYF.

The rearrangement uses TRBV20-1 and TRBJ2-7; no definite D call. Germline assignment: CDR1 DFQATT and CDR2 SNEGSKA (reference sequence). The CDR3 extends over 10 amino acids. Trimming left V 5 bases short and J 6 bases short, with 8 bases between. This CDR3 reads CSALKSEQYF. The CDR3 region has the DNA TGCAGTGCTCTAAAGTCCGAGCAGTACTTC.

The chain combines TRBV13 with TRBJ2-2; the D gene is possibly TRBD1 (6 bases). CDR1 and CDR2 (germline): PRHDT, FYEKMQ (reference sequence). Trimming shortened V by 5 bases and J by 2 bases, and 15 bases separated the two germline ends. The CDR3 has 16 amino acids. The CDR3 DNA sequence: TGTGCCAGCAGCCCCCAGACAGGACACAACACCGGGGAGCTGTTTTTT. Protein product: CASSPQTGHNTGELFF.

J is TRBJ1-6 and V is TRBV4-1; D gene unclear. The V end lost 3 bases, the J end lost 13 bases, and 10 bases lay between the germline ends. The CDR3 loop spans 12 amino acids. Germline CDR1 reads MGHRA; CDR2 reads YSYEKL. CDR3 coding DNA: TGCGCCAGCAGCCATCCCCAAGCCCCCCTCCACTTT. This encodes CASSHPQAPLHF.

V gene TRBV2 combines with J gene TRBJ1-1, with TRBD1 identical over 7 bases. Germline V lookup: CDR1 SNHLY, CDR2 FYNNEI. V trimming: 4 bases; J trimming: 6 bases; junction bases outside the gene matches: 5. The CDR3 loop spans 13 amino acids. CDR3 protein: CASSGQGISEAFF. The CDR3 nucleotides read TGTGCCAGCAGTGGACAGGGAATTTCTGAAGCTTTCTTT.

V is TRBV14 and J is TRBJ1-2, with no clear D. Trimming took off 2 bases at V and 7 bases at J, with 5 bases between the two ends. The CDR3 extends over 11 amino acids. The germline V gene has CDR1 SGHDN and CDR2 FVKESK. Written as DNA, the CDR3 is TGTGCCAGCAGCCAATTTGGTGGCTACACCTTC. Protein product: CASSQFGGYTF. Based on the CDR3 plus reference TRBV14 and TRBJ1-2, the full variable domain is EAGVTQFPSHSVIEKGQTVTLRCDPISGHDNLYWYRRVMGKEIKFLLHFVKESKQDESGMPNNRFLAERTGGTYSTLKVQPAELEDSGVYFCASSQFGGYTFGSGTRLTVV.

This chain connects TRBV30 to TRBJ1-6, with D perhaps TRBD1 (6 bases). CDR3 size: 14 residues. Trimming cost V 0 bases and J 10 bases, with 13 bases left between them. From germline, CDR1 is GTSNPN and CDR2 SVGIG (reference sequence). CDR3: CAWSVGGLGSPLHF. The CDR3 DNA reads as TGTGCCTGGAGTGTCGGGGGGCTCGGCTCACCCCTCCACTTT.

The chain employs TRBV5-1 and TRBJ2-4; 7 bases are a match to TRBD1. Germline V gene lookup returns CDR1 SGHRS and CDR2 YFSETQ. Unmatched junction bases numbered 13, after V lost 4 bases and J lost 6 bases. The CDR3 is 16 amino acids. The CDR3 region has the DNA TGCGCCAGCAGCCCCCAGGGGGTCCACCGTGCAAACATTCAGTACTTC. Translated: CASSPQGVHRANIQYF.

The rearrangement links TRBV6-1 to TRBJ1-5; 11 bases are shared with TRBD1. CDR1 and CDR2 (germline): MNHNS, SASEGT. The V segment lost 6 bases and the J segment 9 bases; nucleotides outside the gene matches: 4. The CDR3 is made up of 13 amino acids. CDR3 DNA sequence: TGTGCCAGCAGGGGGACAGGGGGTGGGCCCCAGCATTTT. Protein: CASRGTGGGPQHF.

The gene calls are TRBV30 and TRBJ2-7, with D possibly matching TRBD1 (6 bases). From germline, CDR1 is GTSNPN and CDR2 SVGIG (reference sequence). The CDR3 runs to 14 residues. Between the trimmed V and J ends, which lost 4 bases and 0 bases, there was a span of 13 bases. Here the CDR3 DNA reads TGTGCCTGGAACCCGACAGGCGTCTCCTACGAGCAGTACTTC. It translates to CAWNPTGVSYEQYF.

The V and J genes are TRBV5-4 and TRBJ1-2, with 8 bases that match TRBD1. V lost 5 bases and J lost 0; bases outside the gene matches: 6. The germline gives CDR1 SGHNT, CDR2 YYREEE (reference sequence). The CDR3 is 15 residues long. CDR3 amino acids: CASSLNRGANYGYTF. DNA of the CDR3: TGTGCCAGCAGTTTGAACAGGGGGGCTAACTATGGCTACACCTTC.

The rearrangement joins TRBV7-9 to TRBJ2-3, with a tentative D call TRBD2 (6 bases). The CDR3 contains 13 residues. Germline V gene lookup returns CDR1 SEHNR and CDR2 FQNEAQ (reference sequence). Trimming removed 5 bases at V and 5 bases at J, with 11 bases between. The CDR3 coding sequence is TGTGCCAGCAGCCAACCGGGAGAAGATACGCAGTATTTT. As protein: CASSQPGEDTQYF.

The V call is TRBV7-2, the J call TRBJ1-3; D is unclear. The CDR3 contains 16 residues. Germline-derived CDR1 and CDR2 are SGHTA and FQGNSA. The germline V and J ends were trimmed by 1 base and 0 bases, with 10 bases remaining between them. This CDR3 reads CASSLDGVLSGNTIYF. CDR3 nucleotide sequence: TGTGCCAGCAGCTTAGATGGGGTGCTCTCTGGAAACACCATATATTTT. Full variable domain (outside the CDR3, taken from reference TRBV7-2 and TRBJ1-3): GAGVSQSPSNKVTEKGKDVELRCDPISGHTALYWYRQSLGQGLEFLIYFQGNSAPDKSGLPSDRFSAERTGGSVSTLTIQRTQQEDSAVYLCASSLDGVLSGNTIYFGEGSWLTVV.

The chain carries TRBV6-1 and TRBJ2-3; 7 nucleotides agree with TRBD1. The CDR3 is 13 amino acids. V lost 6 bases and J lost 2; bases outside the gene matches: 2. Looked up from germline, CDR1 is MNHNS and CDR2 is SASEGT. DNA for the CDR3: TGTGCCAGCAGCGGGACAGACACAGATACGCAGTATTTT. It yields the protein CASSGTDTDTQYF.

The J gene is TRBJ2-3, the V gene TRBV27, with D possibly TRBD1 on 6 matching bases. The CDR3 runs to 15 residues. Per the germline V gene, CDR1 is MNHEY and CDR2 is SMNVEV (reference sequence). V shed 5 bases and J shed 1 base, with 13 bases lying between them. The CDR3 protein is CASSRDMTGTDTQYF. In DNA, the CDR3 is TGTGCCAGCAGTAGGGACATGACCGGCACAGATACGCAGTATTTT.

The chain joins TRBV30 to TRBJ1-4; D is ambiguous. Trimming stripped 0 bases from V and 8 bases from J, with 13 bases between. This CDR3 has 14 residues. Germline CDR1 reads GTSNPN; CDR2 reads SVGIG (reference sequence). The CDR3: CAWSVYSNQEKLFF. In DNA form, the CDR3 reads TGTGCCTGGAGTGTATACAGTAATCAGGAAAAACTGTTTTTT. Full variable domain (missing parts from reference TRBV30 and TRBJ1-4): SQTIHQWPATLVQPVGSPLSLECTVEGTSNPNLYWYRQAAGRGLQLLFYSVGIGQISSEVPQNLSASRPQDRQFILSSKKLLLSDSGFYLCAWSVYSNQEKLFFGSGTQLSVL.

The V call is TRBV5-1, the J call TRBJ2-5; the D call may be TRBD1 or TRBD2 (5 bases each). The V end lost 0 bases, the J end lost 4 bases, and 7 bases lay between the germline ends. CDR3 length: 13 residues. Germline loops: CDR1 SGHRS, CDR2 YFSETQ. The CDR3 sequence: CASSLAGAETQYF. The CDR3 bases are TGCGCCAGCAGCTTGGCCGGGGCAGAGACCCAGTACTTC. The entire variable domain, with the rest obtained from reference TRBV5-1 and TRBJ2-5, is as follows: KAGVTQTPRYLIKTRGQQVTLSCSPISGHRSVSWYQQTPGQGLQFLFEYFSETQRNKGNFPGRFSGRQFSNSRSEMNVSTLELGDSALYLCASSLAGAETQYFGPGTRLLVL.

The chain has TRBV10-3 and TRBJ1-2, with D unresolved. CDR3 length equals 13 residues. Germline V gene data show CDR1 as ENHRY and CDR2 as SYGVKD. The germline V and J ends were trimmed by 7 bases and 1 base, with 10 bases remaining between them. DNA of the CDR3: TGTGCCATCACACCACAGAATAACTATGGCTACACCTTC. This encodes CAITPQNNYGYTF.

V is TRBV9 and J is TRBJ2-7; unclear D gene. This CDR3 contains 14 residues. V lost 4 bases and J 6 bases, leaving 17 bases between the germline ends. Germline assignment: CDR1 SGDLS and CDR2 YYNGEE. CDR3 DNA: TGTGCCAGCAGCTCGTTGGGCGTCACTGGCGAGCAGTACTTC. Translation: CASSSLGVTGEQYF.

J is TRBJ2-5 and V is TRBV5-5, with D uncertain. The germline V gene encodes CDR1 SGHKS and CDR2 YYEKEE (reference sequence). V lost 2 bases to trimming and J lost 1 base, with 9 bases between them. The CDR3 spans 14 residues. CDR3: CASSFRAIQETQYF. The DNA of the CDR3 is TGTGCCAGCAGCTTCAGAGCGATCCAAGAGACCCAGTACTTC.